This T cell receptor beta chain stems from a study of CD8 T cells in ankylosing spondylitis. Note on this clonotype: Its antigen is not identified.

Study outcomes and limitations: What seemed typical of ankylosing spondylitis blood was a TCR beta motif built from about eight highly homologous variants.

Germline values: CDR1 DFQATT, CDR2 SNEGSKA (reference sequence). The CDR3 contains 12 residues. Deletions cut 5 bases from V and 0 bases from J, with 5 bases between. TCRdb fed the 5' RACE reads into MiXCR, producing one record per CDR3 protein. The sample consists of hundreds of thousands of distinct CDR3 sequences, about 13% of them appearing once. Specimen: blood, either unsorted or a sorted T cell fraction (not recorded which). This chain uses TRBV20-1 with TRBJ1-3; D call uncertain. The sequence was collected from a male donor with ankylosing spondylitis. The CDR3 DNA reads TGCAGTGCTGGGAACTCTGGAAACACCATATATTTT. Encoded protein: CSAGNSGNTIYF.